This T cell receptor beta chain originates from a study of blood T cell repertoires in COVID-19. Whole-study context: Spain, Italy and the United States supplied samples that represented acute and convalescent COVID-19. T cells, B-cell-depleted T cells, or PBMCs supplied cDNA or gDNA.

The ends lost 1 base at V and 4 bases at J; junction bases unmatched: 2. This CDR3 is 17 amino acids long. Germline V gene lookup returns CDR1 LNHDA and CDR2 SQIVND (reference sequence). Original data processing: How many nucleated cells were present was estimated from reference gene primer amplification. Generated by immunoSEQ multiplex PCR, the TCRdb table keeps only in-frame clones and is missing some. V, J and clone size are those of that table, while D and trimming were read from the DNA. Altogether roughly 200,000 clones are present, around three quarters being singletons, with the ten largest covering less than 7%.

The sequence was collected from a woman aged 70 to 79 with acute or convalescent COVID-19. The sample taken for sequencing was peripheral blood. The gene calls are TRBV19 and TRBJ2-3; 16 bases align to TRBD2. CDR3 sequence reads: CASSIGGLAGGPDTQYF. The CDR3 nucleotides read TGTGCCAGTAGTATAGGGGGACTAGCGGGAGGGCCAGATACGCAGTATTTT.